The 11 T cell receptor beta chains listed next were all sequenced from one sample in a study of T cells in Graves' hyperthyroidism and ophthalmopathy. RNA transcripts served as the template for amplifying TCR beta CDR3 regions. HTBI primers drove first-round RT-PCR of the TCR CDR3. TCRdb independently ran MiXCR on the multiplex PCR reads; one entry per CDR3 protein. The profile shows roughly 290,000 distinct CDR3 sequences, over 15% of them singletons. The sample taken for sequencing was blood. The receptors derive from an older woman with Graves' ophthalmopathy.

This CDR3 is CASSPLIWGDQETQYF. The CDR3 DNA reads TGTGCCAGCAGCCCCTTAATTTGGGGGGACCAAGAGACCCAGTACTTC. The chain employs TRBV4-2 and TRBJ2-5; D might be TRBD2 (6 bases). The CDR3 extends over 16 amino acids. Germline assignment: CDR1 LGHNA and CDR2 YNFKEQ. V lost 4 bases, J lost 0 bases, and 15 bases lay in between.

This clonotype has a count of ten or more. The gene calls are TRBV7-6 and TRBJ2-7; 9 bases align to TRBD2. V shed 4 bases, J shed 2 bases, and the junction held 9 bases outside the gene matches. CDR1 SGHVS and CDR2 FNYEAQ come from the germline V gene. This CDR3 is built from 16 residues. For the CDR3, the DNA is TGTGCCAGCAGCTCCAGCGGGGGGCCACTGACCTACGAGCAGTACTTC. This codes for CASSSSGGPLTYEQYF.

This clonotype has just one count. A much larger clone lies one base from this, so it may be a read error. Here the CDR3 reads CAGSLKGQIISGNTIYF. CDR3 DNA sequence: TGTGCCGGCAGCTTAAAGGGACAGATCATCTCTGGAAACACCATATATTTT. V gene TRBV7-9 combines with J gene TRBJ1-3; the match to TRBD1 covers 7 bases. Germline loops: CDR1 SEHNR, CDR2 FQNEAQ (reference sequence). The length of the CDR3 is 17 residues. Full variable domain (outside the CDR3, taken from reference TRBV7-9 and TRBJ1-3): DTGVSQNPRHKITKRGQNVTFRCDPISEHNRLYWYRQTLGQGPEFLTYFQNEAQLEKSRLLSDRFSAERPKGSFSTLEIQRTEQGDSAMYLCAGSLKGQIISGNTIYFGEGSWLTVV.

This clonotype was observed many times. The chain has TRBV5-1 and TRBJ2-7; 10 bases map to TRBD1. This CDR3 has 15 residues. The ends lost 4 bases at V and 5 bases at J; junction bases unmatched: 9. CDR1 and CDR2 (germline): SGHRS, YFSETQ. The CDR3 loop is CASSLGQGVFHEQYF. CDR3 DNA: TGCGCCAGCAGCCTCGGACAGGGGGTATTCCACGAGCAGTACTTC.

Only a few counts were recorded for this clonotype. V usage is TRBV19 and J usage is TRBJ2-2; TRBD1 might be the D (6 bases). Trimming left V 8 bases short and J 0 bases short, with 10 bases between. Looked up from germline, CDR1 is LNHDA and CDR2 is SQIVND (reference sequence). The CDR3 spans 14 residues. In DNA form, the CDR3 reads TGTGCCAGTGAGACAGGAGCGAACACCGGGGAGCTGTTTTTT. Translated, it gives CASETGANTGELFF.

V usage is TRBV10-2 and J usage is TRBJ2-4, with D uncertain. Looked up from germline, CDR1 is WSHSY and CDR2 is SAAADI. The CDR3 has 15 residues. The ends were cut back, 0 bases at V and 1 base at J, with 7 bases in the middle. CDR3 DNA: TGCGCCAGCAGTGAGTCGTTAAGGGCCAAAAACATTCAGTACTTC. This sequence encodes CASSESLRAKNIQYF.

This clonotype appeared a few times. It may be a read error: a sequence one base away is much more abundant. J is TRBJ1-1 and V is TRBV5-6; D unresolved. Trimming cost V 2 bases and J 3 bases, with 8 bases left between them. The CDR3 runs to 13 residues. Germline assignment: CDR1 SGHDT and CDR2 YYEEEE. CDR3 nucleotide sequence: TGTGCCAGCAGCTTAGGAATAGACACTGAAGCTTTCTTT. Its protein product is CASSLGIDTEAFF.

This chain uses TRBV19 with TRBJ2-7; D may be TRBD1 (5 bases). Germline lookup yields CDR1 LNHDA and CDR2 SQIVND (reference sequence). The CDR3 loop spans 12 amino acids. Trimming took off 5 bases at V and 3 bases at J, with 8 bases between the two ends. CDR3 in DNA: TGTGCCAGTAGTCAACAGGACTACGAGCAGTACTTC. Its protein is CASSQQDYEQYF.

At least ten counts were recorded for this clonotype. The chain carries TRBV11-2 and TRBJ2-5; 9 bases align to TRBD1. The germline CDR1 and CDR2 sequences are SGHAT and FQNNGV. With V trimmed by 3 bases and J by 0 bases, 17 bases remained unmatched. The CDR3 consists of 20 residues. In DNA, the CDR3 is TGTGCCAGCAGCTTTAGCGTCCCGGGACAGGGATCGAGATACCAAGAGACCCAGTACTTC. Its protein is CASSFSVPGQGSRYQETQYF. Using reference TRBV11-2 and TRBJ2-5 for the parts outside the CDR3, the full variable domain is EAGVAQSPRYKIIEKRQSVAFWCNPISGHATLYWYQQILGQGPKLLIQFQNNGVVDDSQLPKDRFSAERLKGVDSTLKIQPAKLEDSAVYLCASSFSVPGQGSRYQETQYFGPGTRLLVL.

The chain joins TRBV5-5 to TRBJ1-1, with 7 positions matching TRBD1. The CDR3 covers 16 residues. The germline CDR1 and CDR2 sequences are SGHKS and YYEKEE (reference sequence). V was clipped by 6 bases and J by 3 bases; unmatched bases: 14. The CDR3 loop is CASTPRGPGTDTEAFF. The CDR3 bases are TGTGCCAGCACCCCTAGGGGGCCCGGGACAGACACTGAAGCTTTCTTT.

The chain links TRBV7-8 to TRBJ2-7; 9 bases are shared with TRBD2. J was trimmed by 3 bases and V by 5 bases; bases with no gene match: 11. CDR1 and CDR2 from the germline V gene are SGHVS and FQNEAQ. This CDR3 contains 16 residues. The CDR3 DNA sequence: TGTGCCAGCAGCGCTAGCGGGGCTAGCGGTGTCTACGAGCAGTACTTC. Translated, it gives CASSASGASGVYEQYF.